The entry below gives a single TCR beta chain sequence along with its context. Its antigen remains undetermined. Per-base qualities were not stored, and no clone one base away is much larger. In total, just over 650 healthy bone marrow donors made up the cohort. Cohort members were all nominally healthy when sampled, although unrecorded immune exposures were likely present. The donor tested CMV seronegative, placing the donor among the 352 seronegative members of the cohort. Every donor gave a peripheral blood sample, and the peripheral blood mononuclear cells from that sample were used for TCR beta sequencing. The Qiagen DNeasy Blood Extraction Kit was used to extract genomic DNA from the blood cell samples. The sample comes from a study of cytomegalovirus exposure and HLA in healthy donors (dated by TCRdb to the late 2010s). Some background on the complete study: An earlier analysis of more than 550 of the donors reported roughly 300 Gb of sequence data and 90 million to 120 million unique TCR beta sequences obtained from roughly 170 million T cells. An early release that covered around 590 HLA-typed donors contained approximately 300 gigabases of sequencing data and 80 million or so unique TCR sequences. Among the approximately 400 genotyped donors, approximately 77% belonged to the genetic ancestry cluster associated with self-reported Caucasian donors. The study aimed to test whether cataloging public T cell receptors could reveal signatures of past pathogen exposure. The study profiled the T cell repertoires of around 700 subjects by immunosequencing and related them to cytomegalovirus serostatus. Along with the roughly 700-subject first cohort, a separate validation cohort of over a hundred different subjects was used. To predict cytomegalovirus infection status, the study combined high-throughput TCR immunosequencing, statistical association of individual TCRs with disease status, and machine learning. A later analysis re-analyzed previously published TCR beta repertoires from several hundred donors and added high-resolution HLA genotyping to study TCR occurrence patterns. Rather than using new phenotypic data, the later analysis identified candidate immune exposures from TCR beta sequences and from how often those sequences occurred across donors. In an earlier analysis of roughly 540 of the donors, high-throughput TCR beta sequencing was used to judge whether each TCR beta V gene segment behaved as functional or pseudogenic. Donor age, sex, ethnicity and CMV serostatus were collected together with the repertoire data. A later genetic analysis used genome-wide SNP genotypes for about 65% of the roughly 700 donors, treating that subset as a discovery cohort. Every discovery cohort repertoire had been produced on one sequencing platform. HLA typing included class I and class II loci at four-digit resolution. Typing coverage differed by locus: A, B, C, DRB1 and DQB1 were typed in about 620-630 donors, DQA1 in 522, DPA1 in around 600, and DPB1 in about 450. Five DR-DQ haplotypes were handled as single units for association and clustering, since linkage in the cohort was strong. Across around 400 genotyped donors of the cohort, an average of approximately 240,000 unique TCR beta nucleotide sequences per donor were sequenced, and approximately 17% of those sequences were non-productive. Overall study outcomes, separate from this receptor: A few of the identified cytomegalovirus-associated TCR beta chains were confirmed in vitro to be specific for cytomegalovirus antigens. In a later analysis, TCR association rates were found to vary across HLA loci, with the most associated TCRs seen for DRB1 alleles and the fewest for HLA-C alleles. Linkage disequilibrium might explain the correlated functional status among segregating V segments, but an unknown experimental factor could not be ruled out. A group of highly shared sequence variants was considered likely to be a technical artifact of the sequencing pipeline. The authors suggested that the approach could potentially be extended to other disease states and immunological phenotypes. A total of 150 or so TCR beta chains were listed by the study as associated with cytomegalovirus. The 87-base-pair reads could not distinguish some IMGT-functional V segments, including TRBV6-2 and TRBV6-3, so those segments were excluded. HLA typing was unavailable for some donors at each locus, so association tests used only the typed subset. The cohort was sequenced for TCR beta chains only, and without alpha or paired-chain data the features that could be detected were limited. In a later analysis, HLA-associated TCR beta chains were found to be more clonally expanded and to have lower generation probabilities than equally common non-associated chains. In a later analysis, most CMV-associated TCR beta chains were found to appear HLA-restricted, with HLA associations seemingly driven largely by CMV exposure. For the cohort, immune exposure information was limited to CMV serostatus. An earlier analysis of around 500 of the donors showed that most TCR beta V segments appeared in productive rearrangements either about 87% or about 30% of the time, which broadly matched IMGT annotations. Because counts were too low, fewer than 20 rarely observed V segments, including chromosome 9 orphons, were excluded from the earlier analysis of under 650 of the donors. According to a later genetic analysis, donors in an Asian-associated ancestry cluster had fewer N-insertions in productive TCRs than the roughly 670-donor mean. Presence/absence analyses assumed roughly uniform sequencing depth across donors, an assumption that may not hold. In a later genetic analysis, a missense DCLRE1C variant was associated with V-gene and J-gene trimming of TCR beta chains, and the association was replicated in an independent cohort. A further reported finding was that TCR beta sequences accurately predicted the HLA-A and HLA-B alleles for most subjects in the first cohort. When HLA alleles, especially DR and DQ, strongly co-occurred, attributing TCR associations to individual alleles was difficult. At a false discovery rate of 0.05, a later analysis linked about 16,000 TCR beta sequences to specific HLA alleles. Most TCR sequences were seen in very few donors, while some public TCRs were found in many individuals. Cytomegalovirus status was reported to be diagnosed by the classifier with high specificity and sensitivity in both the original and validation cohorts. In a later analysis, several top co-occurrence clusters were reported to appear linked to parvovirus B19, influenza, CMV and Epstein-Barr virus.

Including the terminal cysteine and phenylalanine, the CDR3 comprises 15 residues. The kept DNA is CDR3 alone, 45 bases in frame from the first base. V loses 0 bases of germline sequence and J loses 2 bases, and the interval between the two ends is 10 bases. Taken from the germline V gene, the CDR1 and CDR2 loops are MGHRA and YSYEKL. The library was produced with the immunoSEQ multiplex PCR assay. A mixture of 60 forward primers for TCR Vbeta segments and 13 reverse primers for TCR Jbeta segments was used in the multiplex PCR. A multiplex PCR assay on genomic DNA amplified the CDR3 region of rearranged TCR beta genes. Amplified TCR beta libraries were sequenced as 87-base-pair reads on the Illumina HiSeq System. The source study handled its data this way. Across the 500 to 700 repertoires, a later analysis counted tens of millions of unique TCR beta chains, roughly 11 million of which were shared by at least two donors. Raw reads were error-corrected and collapsed into unique sequences by a nearest-neighbor algorithm in which closely related sequences were merged to remove PCR and sequencing errors. V, D and J gene segments were assigned by aligning CDR3 sequences to IMGT reference sequences. For a sequence to be retained, a match of at least six nucleotides to both a V gene segment and a J gene segment was required. Rearrangements were classified as productive when the CDR3 lacked stop codons and remained in frame with V and J, and all other rearrangements were classified as non-productive. CDR3 was defined according to IMGT convention as the region running from the second conserved V-encoded cysteine to the conserved J-encoded phenylalanine. The earlier analysis of more than 450 of the donors excluded sequences that lacked an unambiguous match to a single V gene segment. In an earlier analysis of a few hundred of the donors, a V segment was called functional when productive rearrangements were above 56.7%, and segregating when the standard deviation between donors exceeded 5%. A statistical classification framework was built for diagnosing cytomegalovirus status from the catalog of TCR beta chain sequences. In a later analysis, V and J genes were assigned by comparing TCR nucleotide sequences against IMGT/GENE-DB human TR gene sequences. Using the TCRdist pipeline, a later analysis assigned CDR3 sequences along with most-parsimonious VDJ recombination scenarios. In a later analysis, every TCR beta chain was defined by the combination of its CDR3 amino acid sequence and its V-gene family, and reads without a unique V-gene family were dropped. In a later analysis, several hundred highly shared, low-generation-probability nucleotide sequences were removed to address suspected cross-contamination and a sequencing artifact. In a later analysis, a clonal expansion index for each public chain was calculated from normalized within-repertoire ranks of inferred template counts. In a later analysis, generation probabilities were computed using a VDJ recombination model fitted to out-of-frame rearrangements, and the results were checked against IGoR. In a later analysis, TCR-TCR, TCR-HLA and TCR-CMV co-occurrence was scored with hypergeometric tests, and a repertoire-size bias correction was applied to TCR pairs. False discovery rates were estimated in a later analysis by permuting HLA or CMV assignments 20 times. In a later analysis, co-occurring TCRs were grouped using DBSCAN, with TCRdist sequence similarity added in when clustering inside HLA-allele-positive subsets. Co-occurrence clustering excluded repertoires with fewer than 30,000 or more than 120,000 public chains, plus five with anomalous nucleotide sharing. The clones in this table, taken by TCRdb from immuneACCESS, are in-frame only. Not every clone is retained; where verified, under half of the shortfall comes from an unresolved V gene, and the cause of the rest is unknown. V, J and clone size are taken as reported in that table, and D and trimming were inferred from the DNA itself. In all, the sample holds some 92,000 clones, and more than 65% of those were seen once. Jointly, the top ten make up around 2.5% of the sample.

Recombination connected TRBV4-1 to TRBJ2-5; the D gene is possibly TRBD2, with 5 bases matching. Sequences were obtained from PBMCs. The receptor was derived from a man aged 30 to 39 in good health and CMV-seronegative. The DNA reads as follows: TGCGCCAGCAGCCAAGATCCGGGATTACAAGAGACCCAGTACTTC. Its protein is CASSQDPGLQETQYF.